This TCR beta chain was sequenced during a study of blood T cell repertoires in COVID-19. Study details: In each case, the material was cDNA or gDNA derived from T cells, B-cell-depleted T cells, or PBMCs.

Grouping used clinical history reported by participants in a survey and questionnaire. This CDR3 is built from 16 residues. Looked up from germline, CDR1 is KGHDR and CDR2 is SFDVKD. The V segment lost 3 bases and the J segment 6 bases; nucleotides outside the gene matches: 7. Here immunoSEQ multiplex PCR was the method, and the copy in TCRdb shows in-frame clones only, minus some. The table has under 300,000 clones, roughly 91% seen once. V and J are TRBV24-1 and TRBJ1-4; 9 nucleotides agree with TRBD1. Sequenced material: PBMCs or T cells enriched from blood (not recorded which). The clonotype originates from an older woman who had recovered from COVID-19. This chain's CDR3 is CATSDPSQGAHEKLFF. CDR3 DNA: TGTGCCACCAGTGATCCTTCACAGGGGGCGCATGAAAAACTGTTTTTT.